Here is one TCR beta chain with its context. There is no known antigen for this receptor. Base qualities are not provided; no much larger clone lies one nucleotide away. Trimming leaves V shorter by 5 bases and J shorter by 3 bases, with the junction holding 10 bases beyond the gene matches. The cysteine opens and the phenylalanine closes a CDR3 of 19 amino acids. The DNA shown is the 57-base CDR3, in frame from base 1. CDR1 and CDR2 are read off the germline V gene (reference sequence) as SEHNR and FQNEAQ. Libraries were prepared through 5' RACE. Sequenced using an Illumina HiSeq 2500. A second roughly 6 to 12 cycle PCR used a sample-barcoded 5' primer and a J-beta primer mix. A template-switch 5' adaptor carrying 12 random nucleotides introduced a unique molecular identifier onto each TCR beta cDNA molecule. Each sample yielded at least 2.5 million CDR3-containing paired-end reads. First-strand cDNA was synthesized from all RNA with the Mint cDNA synthesis kit, primed by a TRBC-specific oligonucleotide. Following uracil-DNA glycosylase treatment, a first 18-cycle PCR with universal primers M1SS and BC2_uni_R was performed on all cDNA. The paper's data handling went like this. For normalization, 1 million high-quality reads, each with a distinct molecular identifier, were randomly selected from each sample. Instead of being binned into consensus sequences, reads with shared molecular identifiers were discarded. MiTCR, run with a Q25 quality threshold and the strictest error-elimination algorithm, handled CDR3 identification, clonotype clustering and error correction. A nonparametric unseen species model with Euler transformation was used to estimate a lower bound on total TCR beta diversity. TCRdb reanalyzed the raw reads on its own, using fastp at Q25 for trimming and MiXCR for clone calling, and kept in-frame beta chains. Every distinct CDR3 protein forms one entry, paired with its most common genes and DNA. TCRdb assigned the V and J calls; the authors' analysis was not used. This sample comprises 920,000 or so distinct CDR3 sequences, more than 35% of them detected only once. Of the sample, approximately 20% is held by the ten largest clones.

This record comes from a study of blood T cells in healthy people across ages (dated by TCRdb to between 2014 and 2017). Context from the whole study: In model experiments, template switching captured roughly one uniquely barcoded TCR beta cDNA molecule for every two T cells. Using the same blood draw, the study looked at two additional independent replicas of 1 million unique cDNA reads for two donors, one aged 18 to 30 and the other aged 80 or older. The study measured age-related changes in TCR beta repertoire diversity using deep sequencing normalized with unique cDNA molecular identifiers. The donors were divided into four age groups: young (average about 15 years), middle-aged (around 37), aged (approximately 59) and long-lived (82). Donors of different ages were randomly distributed across sequencing lanes to avoid experimental bias.

The 39 donors, aged about 6 to 95 years, were systemically healthy Caucasian individuals from Russia. Each donor gave about 9.8 milliliters of peripheral blood, drawn into EDTA-treated Vacutainer tubes. Ficoll-Paque density-gradient centrifugation was used to isolate PBMCs, with at least 7 million per sample. Total RNA was extracted from PBMCs with Trizol reagent, with at least 6 micrograms obtained per sample. Naive CD45RAhigh/CD27high T cell percentages were measured by flow cytometry on a PBMC aliquot from every donor. On the study overall, not on this receptor specifically: Bulk unsorted PBMC profiling prevented conclusive comparison of naive and antigen-experienced compartments. Observed TCR beta diversity per million T cells fell roughly linearly with age, and a significant reduction was already apparent by age about 36. Estimates of total diversity from one million sequenced T cells were regarded as lower bounds and underestimates. Donor CMV infection status was unknown, potentially confounding age-related changes in expanded clonotypes. There was a strong correlation between observed TCR beta diversity and the percentage of naive T cells measured by flow cytometry. Compared with the aged group, the long-lived group had more naive CD4+ T cells, fewer expanded clones and increased TCR diversity, suggesting age selection.

The chain employs TRBV7-9 and TRBJ2-1, with TRBD2 matching 16 junction bases. The source of this sequence is a woman in her fifties or sixties in good health. Source material: blood. Here is the DNA: TGTGCCAGCAGCCGACCGGGACTAGCGGGAGGGCCGGACTACAATGAGCAGTTCTTC. It codes for CASSRPGLAGGPDYNEQFF.